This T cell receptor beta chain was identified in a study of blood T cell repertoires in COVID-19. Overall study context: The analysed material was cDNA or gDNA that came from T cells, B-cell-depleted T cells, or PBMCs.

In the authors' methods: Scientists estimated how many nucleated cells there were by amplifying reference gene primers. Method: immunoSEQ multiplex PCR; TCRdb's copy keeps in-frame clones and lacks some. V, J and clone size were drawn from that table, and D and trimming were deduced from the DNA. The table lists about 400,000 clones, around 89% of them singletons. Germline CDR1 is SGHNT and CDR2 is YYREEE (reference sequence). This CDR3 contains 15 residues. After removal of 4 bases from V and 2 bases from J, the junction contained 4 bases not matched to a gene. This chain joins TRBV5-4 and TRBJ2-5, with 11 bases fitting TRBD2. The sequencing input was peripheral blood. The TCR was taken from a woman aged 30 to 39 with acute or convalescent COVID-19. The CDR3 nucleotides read TGTGCCAGCAGCCCGACTAGCGGGGCTCAAGAGACCCAGTACTTC. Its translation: CASSPTSGAQETQYF.